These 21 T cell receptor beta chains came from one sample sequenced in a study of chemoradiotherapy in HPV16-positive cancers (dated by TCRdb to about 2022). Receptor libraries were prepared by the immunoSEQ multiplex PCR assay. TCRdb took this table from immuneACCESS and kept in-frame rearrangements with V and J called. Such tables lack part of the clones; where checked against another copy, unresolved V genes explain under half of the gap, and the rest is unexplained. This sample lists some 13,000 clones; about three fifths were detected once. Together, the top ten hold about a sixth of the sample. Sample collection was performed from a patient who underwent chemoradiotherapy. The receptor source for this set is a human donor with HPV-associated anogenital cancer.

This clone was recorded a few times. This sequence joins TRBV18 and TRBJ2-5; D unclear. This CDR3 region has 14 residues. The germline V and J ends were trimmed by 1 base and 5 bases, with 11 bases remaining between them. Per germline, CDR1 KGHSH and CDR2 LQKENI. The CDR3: CASSPLISFETQYF. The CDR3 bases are TGTGCCAGCTCACCACTGATCAGCTTCGAGACCCAGTACTTC.

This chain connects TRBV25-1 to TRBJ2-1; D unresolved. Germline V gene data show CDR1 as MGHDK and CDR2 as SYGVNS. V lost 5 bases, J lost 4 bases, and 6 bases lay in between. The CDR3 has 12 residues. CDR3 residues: CASSPRYNEQFF. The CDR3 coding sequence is TGTGCCAGCAGTCCGCGGTACAATGAGCAGTTCTTC.

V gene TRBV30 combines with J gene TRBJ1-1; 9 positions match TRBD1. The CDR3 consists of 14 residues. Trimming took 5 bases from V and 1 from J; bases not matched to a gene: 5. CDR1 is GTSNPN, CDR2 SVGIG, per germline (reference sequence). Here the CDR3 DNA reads TGTGCCTGGGTGGACAGGGGCCGGAACACTGAAGCTTTCTTT. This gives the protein CAWVDRGRNTEAFF.

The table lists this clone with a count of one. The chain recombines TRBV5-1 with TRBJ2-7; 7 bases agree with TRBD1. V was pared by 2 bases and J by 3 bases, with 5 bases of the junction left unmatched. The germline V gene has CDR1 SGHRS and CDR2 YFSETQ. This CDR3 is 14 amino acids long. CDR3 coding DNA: TGCGCCAGCAGCTTCGGGACAGTTGACTACGAGCAGTACTTC. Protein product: CASSFGTVDYEQYF.

CDR3 sequence reads: CASSSPGASYGYTF. The CDR3 DNA is TGTGCCAGCAGCTCCCCGGGGGCAAGCTATGGCTACACCTTC. V gene TRBV7-8 combines with J gene TRBJ1-2; possibly TRBD1 for D (6 bases). The CDR3 is 14 residues long. Germline CDR1 SGHVS, CDR2 FQNEAQ. Trimming took 4 bases from V and 4 from J, leaving 13 bases between them. Full variable domain (rest looked up from reference TRBV7-8 and TRBJ1-2): GAGVSQSPRYKVAKRGQDVALRCDPISGHVSLFWYQQALGQGPEFLTYFQNEAQLDKSGLPSDRFFAERPEGSVSTLKIQRTQQEDSAVYLCASSSPGASYGYTFGSGTRLTVV.

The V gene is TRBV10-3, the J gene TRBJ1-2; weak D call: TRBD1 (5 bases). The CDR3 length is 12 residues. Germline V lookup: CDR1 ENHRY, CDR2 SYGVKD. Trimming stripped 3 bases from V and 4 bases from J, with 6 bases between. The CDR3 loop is CAISDRGYGYTF. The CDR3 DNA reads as TGTGCCATCAGTGATAGGGGCTATGGCTACACCTTC.

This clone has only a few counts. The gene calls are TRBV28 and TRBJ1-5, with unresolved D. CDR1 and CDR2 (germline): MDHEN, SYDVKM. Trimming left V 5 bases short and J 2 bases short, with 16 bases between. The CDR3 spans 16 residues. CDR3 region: CASSTRTAARNQPQHF. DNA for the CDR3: TGTGCCAGCAGTACTCGGACGGCAGCCCGCAATCAGCCCCAGCATTTT.

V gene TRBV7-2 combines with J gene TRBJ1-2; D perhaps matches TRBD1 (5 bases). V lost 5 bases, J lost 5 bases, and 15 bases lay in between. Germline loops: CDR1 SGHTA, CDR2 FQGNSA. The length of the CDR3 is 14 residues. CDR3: CASSQRAGRYGYTF. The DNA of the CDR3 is TGTGCCAGCAGCCAAAGGGCAGGGCGGTATGGCTACACCTTC.

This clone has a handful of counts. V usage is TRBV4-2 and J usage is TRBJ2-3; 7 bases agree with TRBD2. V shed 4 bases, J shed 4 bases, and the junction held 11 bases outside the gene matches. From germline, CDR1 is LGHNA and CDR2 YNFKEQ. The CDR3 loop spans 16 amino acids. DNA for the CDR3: TGTGCCAGCAGCCTAGGGGAGGGCTACCTGCCAGATACGCAGTATTTT. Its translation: CASSLGEGYLPDTQYF.

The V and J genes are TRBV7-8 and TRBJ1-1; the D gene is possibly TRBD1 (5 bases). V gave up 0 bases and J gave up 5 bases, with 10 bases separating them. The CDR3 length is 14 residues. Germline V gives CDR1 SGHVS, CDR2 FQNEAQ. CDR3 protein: CASSLALGETEAFF. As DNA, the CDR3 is TGTGCCAGCAGCTTAGCTCTGGGGGAGACTGAAGCTTTCTTT.

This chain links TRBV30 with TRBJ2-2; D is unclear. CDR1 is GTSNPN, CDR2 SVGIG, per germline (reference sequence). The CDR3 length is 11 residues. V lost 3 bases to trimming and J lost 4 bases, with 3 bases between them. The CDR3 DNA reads TGTGCCTGGAGCGGCACCGGGGAGCTGTTTTTT. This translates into CAWSGTGELFF.

The CDR3 nucleotides read TGCGCCAGCAGCCAAGATCTTCGGGGGGGCAATCAGCCCCAGCATTTT. It is translated as CASSQDLRGGNQPQHF. This chain links TRBV4-3 with TRBJ1-5; D is perhaps TRBD1 (5 bases). Germline CDR1 LGHNA, CDR2 YSLEER. The length of the CDR3 is 16 residues. Trimming pared 0 bases from V and 2 bases from J, leaving 11 bases between.

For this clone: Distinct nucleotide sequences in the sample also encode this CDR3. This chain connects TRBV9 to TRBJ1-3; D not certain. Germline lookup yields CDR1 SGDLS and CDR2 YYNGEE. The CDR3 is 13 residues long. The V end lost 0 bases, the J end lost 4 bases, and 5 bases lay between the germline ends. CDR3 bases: TGTGCCAGCAGCGTAGAAGGGGGAAACACCATATATTTT. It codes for CASSVEGGNTIYF. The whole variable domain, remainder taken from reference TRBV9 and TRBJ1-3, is DSGVTQTPKHLITATGQRVTLRCSPRSGDLSVYWYQQSLDQGLQFLIQYYNGEERAKGNILERFSAQQFPDLHSELNLSSLELGDSALYFCASSVEGGNTIYFGEGSWLTVV.

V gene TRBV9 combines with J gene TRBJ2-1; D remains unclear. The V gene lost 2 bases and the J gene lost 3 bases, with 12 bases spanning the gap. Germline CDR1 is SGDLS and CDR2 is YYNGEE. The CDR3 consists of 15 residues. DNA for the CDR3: TGTGCCAGCAGCGTCGAAGATAATAGCTACAATGAGCAGTTCTTC. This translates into CASSVEDNSYNEQFF.

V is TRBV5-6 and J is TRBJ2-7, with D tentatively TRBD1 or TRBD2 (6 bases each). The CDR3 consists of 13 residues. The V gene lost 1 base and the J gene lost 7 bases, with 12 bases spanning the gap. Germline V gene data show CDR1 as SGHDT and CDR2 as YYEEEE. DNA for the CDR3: TGTGCCAGCAGCTTGCGGGGGCCGGGGGAGCAGTACTTC. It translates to CASSLRGPGEQYF.

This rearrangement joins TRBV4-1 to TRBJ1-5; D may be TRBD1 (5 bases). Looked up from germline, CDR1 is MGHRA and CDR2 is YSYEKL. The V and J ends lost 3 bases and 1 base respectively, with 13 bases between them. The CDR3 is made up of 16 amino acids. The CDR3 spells CASSHFPGPSNQPQHF. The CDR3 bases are TGCGCCAGCAGCCATTTCCCGGGACCAAGCAATCAGCCCCAGCATTTT.

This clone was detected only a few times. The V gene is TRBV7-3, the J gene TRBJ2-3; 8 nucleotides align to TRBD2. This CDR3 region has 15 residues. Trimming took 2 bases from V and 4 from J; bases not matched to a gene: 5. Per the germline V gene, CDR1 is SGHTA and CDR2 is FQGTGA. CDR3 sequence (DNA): TGTGCCAGCAGCTTACGGGGGGGCGGGCCAGATACGCAGTATTTT. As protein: CASSLRGGGPDTQYF.

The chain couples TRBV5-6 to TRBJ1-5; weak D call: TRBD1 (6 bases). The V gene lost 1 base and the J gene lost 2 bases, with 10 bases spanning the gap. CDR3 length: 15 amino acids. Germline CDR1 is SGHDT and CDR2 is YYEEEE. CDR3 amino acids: CASSLRRGRNQPQHF. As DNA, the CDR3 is TGTGCCAGCAGCTTGCGCAGGGGACGCAATCAGCCCCAGCATTTT.

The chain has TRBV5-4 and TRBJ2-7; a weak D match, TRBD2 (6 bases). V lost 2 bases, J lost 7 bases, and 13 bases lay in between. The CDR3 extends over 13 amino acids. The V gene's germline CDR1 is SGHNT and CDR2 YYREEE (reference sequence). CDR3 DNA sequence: TGTGCCAGCAGCTTCGGGCCCGGGAGTGAGCAGTACTTC. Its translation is CASSFGPGSEQYF.

CDR3 bases: TGTGCCAGCAGCTTAATCGTGTACGAGCAGTACTTC. This encodes CASSLIVYEQYF. The rearrangement links TRBV7-9 to TRBJ2-7; no clear D. Germline V gene sequence: CDR1 SEHNR, CDR2 FQNEAQ (reference sequence). V dropped 2 bases and J dropped 4 bases, with 6 bases sitting between them. The CDR3 contains 12 residues.

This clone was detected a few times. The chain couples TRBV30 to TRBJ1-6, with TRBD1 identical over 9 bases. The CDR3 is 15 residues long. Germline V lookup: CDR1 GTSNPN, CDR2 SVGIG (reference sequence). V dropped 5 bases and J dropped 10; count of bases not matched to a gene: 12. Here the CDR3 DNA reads TGTGCCTGGGGCGCCGGGACAGGGAGAAACTCACCCCTCCACTTT. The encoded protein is CAWGAGTGRNSPLHF.